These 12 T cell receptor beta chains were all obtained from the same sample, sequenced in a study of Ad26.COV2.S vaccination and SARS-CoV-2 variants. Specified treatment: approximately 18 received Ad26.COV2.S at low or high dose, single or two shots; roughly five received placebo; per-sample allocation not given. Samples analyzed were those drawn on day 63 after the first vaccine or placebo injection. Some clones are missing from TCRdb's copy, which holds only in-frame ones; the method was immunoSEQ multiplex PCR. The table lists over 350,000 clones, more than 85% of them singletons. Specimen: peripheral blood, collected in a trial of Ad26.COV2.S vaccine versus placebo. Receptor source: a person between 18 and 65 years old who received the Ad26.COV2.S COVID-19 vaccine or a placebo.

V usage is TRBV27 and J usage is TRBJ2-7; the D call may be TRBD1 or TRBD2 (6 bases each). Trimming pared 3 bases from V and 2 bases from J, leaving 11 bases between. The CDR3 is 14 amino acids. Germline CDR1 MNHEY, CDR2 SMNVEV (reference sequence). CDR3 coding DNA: TGTGCCAGCAGTTTTAAGGGGGGACCCTACGAGCAGTACTTC. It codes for CASSFKGGPYEQYF.

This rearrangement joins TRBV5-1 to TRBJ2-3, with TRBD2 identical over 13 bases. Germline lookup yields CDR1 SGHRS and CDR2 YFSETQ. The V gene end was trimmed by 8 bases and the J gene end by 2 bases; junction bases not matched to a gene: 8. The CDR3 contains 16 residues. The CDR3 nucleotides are TGCGCCAGTACTGGACTAGCGGGGGCCTCCACAGATACGCAGTATTTT. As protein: CASTGLAGASTDTQYF.

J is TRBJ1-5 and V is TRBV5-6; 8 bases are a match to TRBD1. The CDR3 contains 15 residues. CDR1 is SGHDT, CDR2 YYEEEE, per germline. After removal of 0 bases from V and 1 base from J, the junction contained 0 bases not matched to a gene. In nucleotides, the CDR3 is TGTGCCAGCAGCTTGGGGACAGGGAGCAATCAGCCCCAGCATTTT. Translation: CASSLGTGSNQPQHF.

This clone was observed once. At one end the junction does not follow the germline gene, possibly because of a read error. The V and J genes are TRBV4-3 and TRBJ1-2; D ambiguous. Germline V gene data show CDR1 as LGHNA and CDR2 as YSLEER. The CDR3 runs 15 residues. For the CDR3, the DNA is TGCGCCAGCAGCCAAGATCGTCGTTTAAAGCTTCCACTTAACTTC. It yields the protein CASSQDRRLKLPLNF.

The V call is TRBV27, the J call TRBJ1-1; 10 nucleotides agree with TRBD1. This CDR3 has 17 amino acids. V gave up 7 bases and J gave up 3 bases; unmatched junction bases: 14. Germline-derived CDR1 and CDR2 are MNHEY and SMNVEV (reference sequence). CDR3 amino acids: CASTISPGTGADTEAFF. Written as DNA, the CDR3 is TGTGCCAGCACCATTAGTCCCGGGACAGGGGCGGACACTGAAGCTTTCTTT.

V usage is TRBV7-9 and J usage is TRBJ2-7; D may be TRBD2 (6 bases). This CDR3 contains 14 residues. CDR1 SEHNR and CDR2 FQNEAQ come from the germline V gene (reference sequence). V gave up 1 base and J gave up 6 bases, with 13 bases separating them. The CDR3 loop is CASSLGDFAAEQYF. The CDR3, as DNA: TGTGCCAGCAGCTTAGGGGACTTTGCGGCCGAGCAGTACTTC. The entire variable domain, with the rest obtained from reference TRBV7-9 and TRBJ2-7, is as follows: DTGVSQNPRHKITKRGQNVTFRCDPISEHNRLYWYRQTLGQGPEFLTYFQNEAQLEKSRLLSDRFSAERPKGSFSTLEIQRTEQGDSAMYLCASSLGDFAAEQYFGPGTRLTVT.

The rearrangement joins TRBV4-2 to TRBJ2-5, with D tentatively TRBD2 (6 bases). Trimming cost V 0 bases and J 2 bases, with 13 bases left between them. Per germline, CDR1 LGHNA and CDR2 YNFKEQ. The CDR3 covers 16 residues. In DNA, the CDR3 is TGTGCCAGCAGCCAAGACGATCAGGAGGGGCAAGAGACCCAGTACTTC. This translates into CASSQDDQEGQETQYF.

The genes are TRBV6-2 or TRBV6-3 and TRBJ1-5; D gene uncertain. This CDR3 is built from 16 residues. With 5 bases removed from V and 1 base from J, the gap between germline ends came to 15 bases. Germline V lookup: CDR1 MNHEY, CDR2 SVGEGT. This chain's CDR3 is CASSTEGWASNQPQHF. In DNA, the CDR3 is TGTGCCAGCAGTACCGAAGGGTGGGCGAGCAATCAGCCCCAGCATTTT.

CDR3 region: CASSFDMENTEAFF. In DNA form, the CDR3 reads TGCGCCAGCAGCTTCGACATGGAGAACACTGAAGCTTTCTTT. The genes are TRBV5-1 and TRBJ1-1; D not certain. Germline V gene data show CDR1 as SGHRS and CDR2 as YFSETQ. Trimming removed 2 bases from V and 1 base from J, with 9 bases in between. The CDR3 loop spans 14 amino acids. The whole variable domain, filled in from reference TRBV5-1 and TRBJ1-1, reads KAGVTQTPRYLIKTRGQQVTLSCSPISGHRSVSWYQQTPGQGLQFLFEYFSETQRNKGNFPGRFSGRQFSNSRSEMNVSTLELGDSALYLCASSFDMENTEAFFGQGTRLTVV.

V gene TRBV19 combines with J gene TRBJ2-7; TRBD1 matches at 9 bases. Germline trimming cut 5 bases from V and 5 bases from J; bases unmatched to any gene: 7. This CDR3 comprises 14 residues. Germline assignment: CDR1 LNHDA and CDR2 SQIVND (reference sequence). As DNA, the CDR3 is TGTGCCAGTAGTCGACAGGGGGTATCTAACGAGCAGTACTTC. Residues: CASSRQGVSNEQYF.

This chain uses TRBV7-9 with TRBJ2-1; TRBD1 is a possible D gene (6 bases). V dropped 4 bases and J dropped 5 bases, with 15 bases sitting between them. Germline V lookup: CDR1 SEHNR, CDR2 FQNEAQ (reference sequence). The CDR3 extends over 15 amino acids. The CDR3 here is CASSSQGISHNEQFF. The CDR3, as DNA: TGTGCCAGCAGCTCCCAGGGGATAAGTCACAATGAGCAGTTCTTC. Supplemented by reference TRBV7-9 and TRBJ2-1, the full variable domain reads DTGVSQNPRHKITKRGQNVTFRCDPISEHNRLYWYRQTLGQGPEFLTYFQNEAQLEKSRLLSDRFSAERPKGSFSTLEIQRTEQGDSAMYLCASSSQGISHNEQFFGPGTRLTVL.

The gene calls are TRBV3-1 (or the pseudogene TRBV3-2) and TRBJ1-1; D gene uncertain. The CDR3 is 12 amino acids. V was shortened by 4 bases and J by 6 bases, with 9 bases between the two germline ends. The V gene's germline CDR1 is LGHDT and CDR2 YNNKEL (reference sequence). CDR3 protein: CASSRPGAEAFF. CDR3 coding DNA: TGTGCCAGCAGCCGACCAGGAGCTGAAGCTTTCTTT.